A selection of T cell receptor beta chains follows, all from one sample in a study of shared clonotypes between healthy human individuals. Produced via immunoSEQ multiplex PCR; TCRdb's table is partial and in-frame only. The sample has 2 million to 2.5 million clones; roughly 93% are singletons. Source material: naive CD4+ T cells from PBMCs. The receptors were gathered from a man between 18 and 29 years old in good health. Some clones in this sample may be carry-over from other donors' samples. Both conserved end residues are part of each CDR3. A D gene is named only where the DNA matches it firmly. Size values are once, few and many counts, or a class for expanded clones, and some rows have none.

clone size	D gene	J gene	V gene	CDR3 DNA	CDR3 protein
-	TRBD1	TRBJ2-3	TRBV5-1	TGCGCCAGCAGCTTCGGGACAGGGAGCACAGATACGCAGTATTTT	CASSFGTGSTDTQYF
-	-	TRBJ2-1	TRBV10-3	TGTGCCATCAGTGAAGGGCTAGCGACCTACAATGAGCAGTTCTTC	CAISEGLATYNEQFF
-	TRBD2	TRBJ2-3	TRBV10-3	TGTGCCATCAGGACGGGACTAGCAGGCACAGATACGCAGTATTTT	CAIRTGLAGTDTQYF
-	-	TRBJ1-4	TRBV5-8	TGTGCCAGCAGCTTGTGGGGTTTGGGGCAAACTAATGAAAAACTGTTTTTT	CASSLWGLGQTNEKLFF
-	-	TRBJ2-7	TRBV18	TGTGCCAGCTCACCAAAGACTGTGCCCTCCTACGAGCAGTACTTC	CASSPKTVPSYEQYF
few	-	TRBJ2-2	TRBV2	TGTGCCAGCAGCGCCACCAACACCGGGGAGCTGTTTTTT	CASSATNTGELFF
-	-	TRBJ2-5	TRBV2	TGTGCCAGCAGTGCACAACAGGGATTCCAAGAGACCCAGTACTTC	CASSAQQGFQETQYF
-	-	TRBJ1-1	TRBV5-1	TGCGCCAGCATGCAGGCGACGAACACTGAAGCTTTCTTT	CASMQATNTEAFF
-	-	TRBJ1-1	TRBV2	TGTGCCAGCAGTGAAGAGGCAGGGGCGAACACTGAAGCTTTCTTT	CASSEEAGANTEAFF
-	TRBD1	TRBJ1-4	TRBV28	TGTGCCAGCAGTGGACAGGGGGCTGGTAATGAAAAACTGTTTTTT	CASSGQGAGNEKLFF
once	-	TRBJ2-3	TRBV12-5	TGTGCTAGTGGTTTGTACAGATCCCTTGGCACAGATACGCAGTATTTT	CASGLYRSLGTDTQYF
-	TRBD2	TRBJ2-1	TRBV5-1	TGCGCCAGCAGCTTGGGGGTTGGGACTAGCGGGAGATATGAGCAGTTCTTC	CASSLGVGTSGRYEQFF
-	TRBD1	TRBJ2-7	TRBV5-6	TGTGCCAGCAGCGAGACAGGGGGAGGCTCCTACGAGCAGTACTTC	CASSETGGGSYEQYF
-	-	TRBJ1-4	TRBV6-5	TGTGCCAGCAGGATGGACGGAAATGAAAAACTGTTTTTT	CASRMDGNEKLFF
-	-	TRBJ2-5	TRBV29-1	TGCAGCGTTGACTATTCGAGGGGAAAGACCCAGTACTTC	CSVDYSRGKTQYF
-	-	TRBJ1-2	TRBV28	TGTGCCAGCAGTTTGGGGGGCGGCGGCTATGGCTACACCTTC	CASSLGGGGYGYTF